In this sample, the clone carrying this T cell receptor (beta chain) turned up a few times. Its antigen remains unknown. The data were obtained in a study of OX40 agonist ivuxolimab in advanced cancers. About the study: Ivuxolimab, an antibody that agonizes OX40 (CD134), was administered to the patients. Broader study findings: Among the lowest levels of clonal expansion were found in partial responders at 0.1-3.0 mg/kg.

The V segment lost 3 bases and the J segment 7 bases; nucleotides outside the gene matches: 10. The length of the CDR3 is 15 residues. CDR1 is MNHNS and CDR2 is SASEGT in the germline V gene. Assay used: immunoSEQ multiplex PCR; TCRdb lists only in-frame clones, some missing. The sample carries about 77,000 clones, 85% to 95% recorded once. This rearrangement joins TRBV6-1 to TRBJ1-2; 8 bases align to TRBD1. The source is an adult with an advanced solid tumor such as melanoma, head and neck, liver or kidney cancer. Sequencing used CD4+ or CD8+ T cells sorted from blood, obtained in a trial of the OX40 agonist ivuxolimab. As DNA, the CDR3 is TGTGCCAGCAGTGAGGGGGCAGGGGGCATCTCTGGCTACACCTTC. As protein: CASSEGAGGISGYTF.